Below, 21 T cell receptor beta chains from the same sample are listed, as sequenced in a study of blood T cell repertoires in COVID-19. TCRdb keeps only in-frame clones here, not all; method: immunoSEQ multiplex PCR. The table lists some 73,000 clones, 85% of them singletons, with roughly 9.6% in the top ten. Sequenced input: peripheral blood. Receptor source: a man aged 45-65 years with COVID-19, enrolled during active disease.

J is TRBJ2-1 and V is TRBV9; D unresolved. The CDR3 length is 12 residues. CDR1 is SGDLS and CDR2 is YYNGEE in the germline V gene. With 0 bases removed from V and 4 bases from J, the gap between germline ends came to 2 bases. The CDR3 DNA follows: TGTGCCAGCAGCGTAGCGTACAATGAGCAGTTCTTC. Its translation: CASSVAYNEQFF.

V and J are TRBV6-5 and TRBJ1-1; D remains ambiguous. The CDR3 consists of 12 residues. Germline V CDR1 and CDR2: MNHEY, SVGAGI. V was cut by 11 bases and J by 3 bases, with 13 bases left in between. In nucleotides, the CDR3 is TGTGCCGTCCAATCAGGCGACACTGAAGCTTTCTTT. Translation gives CAVQSGDTEAFF.

This rearrangement joins TRBV3-1 (or the pseudogene TRBV3-2) to TRBJ1-2, with TRBD1 as a possible D gene (6 bases). Germline-derived CDR1 and CDR2 are LGHDT and YNNKEL (reference sequence). V dropped 0 bases and J dropped 8 bases, with 13 bases sitting between them. The length of the CDR3 is 14 residues. The CDR3 nucleotides read TGTGCCAGCAGCCAAGACGATTACAGGGCGGGCTACACCTTC. The encoded protein is CASSQDDYRAGYTF.

This chain links TRBV19 with TRBJ1-1; 9 nucleotides match TRBD1. The CDR3 sequence is 13 residues long. Germline CDR1 reads LNHDA; CDR2 reads SQIVND (reference sequence). The trim removed 4 bases at V and 5 bases at J, leaving 2 bases unmatched. In DNA form, the CDR3 reads TGTGCCAGTAGTAAGGGACAGGGAACTGAAGCTTTCTTT. This codes for CASSKGQGTEAFF. Based on the CDR3 plus reference TRBV19 and TRBJ1-1, the full variable domain is DGGITQSPKYLFRKEGQNVTLSCEQNLNHDAMYWYRQDPGQGLRLIYYSQIVNDFQKGDIAEGYSVSREKKESFPLTVTSAQKNPTAFYLCASSKGQGTEAFFGQGTRLTVV.

The V and J genes are TRBV6-5 and TRBJ2-5; D is possibly TRBD2 (7 bases). Germline V lookup: CDR1 MNHEY, CDR2 SVGAGI. The CDR3 spans 15 residues. V lost 8 bases and J lost 1, with 17 bases in between. The CDR3 loop reads CASGGGRGVQETQYF. Written as DNA, the CDR3 is TGTGCCAGCGGGGGAGGGAGGGGGGTCCAAGAGACCCAGTACTTC.

The genes are TRBV7-8 and TRBJ2-1; 7 bases agree with TRBD1. This CDR3 contains 14 residues. J was trimmed by 4 bases and V by 5 bases; bases with no gene match: 5. Per germline, CDR1 SGHVS and CDR2 FQNEAQ. This CDR3 is CASSTGQIYNEQFF. The CDR3, as DNA: TGTGCCAGCAGCACGGGACAGATTTACAATGAGCAGTTCTTC. Filled out from reference TRBV7-8 and TRBJ2-1, the complete variable domain reads GAGVSQSPRYKVAKRGQDVALRCDPISGHVSLFWYQQALGQGPEFLTYFQNEAQLDKSGLPSDRFFAERPEGSVSTLKIQRTQQEDSAVYLCASSTGQIYNEQFFGPGTRLTVL.

The rearrangement uses TRBV6-5 and TRBJ1-5, with D perhaps matching TRBD1 (6 bases). Germline values: CDR1 MNHEY, CDR2 SVGAGI. Trimming removed 8 bases from V and 6 bases from J, with 17 bases in between. The CDR3 has 14 residues. For the CDR3, the DNA is TGTGCCAGCCGGCAGGGGTCGTCGGGTCAGCCCCAGCATTTT. It encodes CASRQGSSGQPQHF.

This sequence joins TRBV7-2 and TRBJ1-1; D ambiguous. The germline V and J ends were trimmed by 6 bases and 7 bases, with 21 bases remaining between them. Germline loops: CDR1 SGHTA, CDR2 FQGNSA. CDR3 length: 15 amino acids. As DNA, the CDR3 is TGTGCCAGCAGACCCCCGAGAGCCGATGTTGGTGAAGCTTTCTTT. It encodes CASRPPRADVGEAFF. Full variable domain (missing parts from reference TRBV7-2 and TRBJ1-1): GAGVSQSPSNKVTEKGKDVELRCDPISGHTALYWYRQSLGQGLEFLIYFQGNSAPDKSGLPSDRFSAERTGGSVSTLTIQRTQQEDSAVYLCASRPPRADVGEAFFGQGTRLTVV.

The V call is TRBV6-5, the J call TRBJ2-1; 7 nucleotides match TRBD2. CDR3 size: 13 residues. With 7 bases clipped from V and 6 bases from J, the junction kept 6 bases outside the gene matches. Germline lookup yields CDR1 MNHEY and CDR2 SVGAGI. CDR3 sequence: CASNEAGVNEQFF. The CDR3 DNA reads as TGTGCCAGCAACGAGGCGGGAGTCAATGAGCAGTTCTTC.

The chain combines TRBV7-2 with TRBJ1-1; 11 positions agree with TRBD1. The CDR3 spans 15 residues. With 5 bases clipped from V and 5 bases from J, the junction kept 7 bases outside the gene matches. CDR1 and CDR2 (germline): SGHTA, FQGNSA. Here the CDR3 DNA reads TGTGCCAGCAGCCGGGACAGGGGGACAGGGACTGAAGCTTTCTTT. This encodes CASSRDRGTGTEAFF. Together with reference TRBV7-2 and TRBJ1-1, the CDR3 gives the full variable domain: GAGVSQSPSNKVTEKGKDVELRCDPISGHTALYWYRQSLGQGLEFLIYFQGNSAPDKSGLPSDRFSAERTGGSVSTLTIQRTQQEDSAVYLCASSRDRGTGTEAFFGQGTRLTVV.

The rearrangement uses TRBV28 and TRBJ2-7, with D unclear. Germline loops: CDR1 MDHEN, CDR2 SYDVKM. The CDR3 is 12 residues long. V lost 2 bases, J lost 6 bases, and 8 bases lay in between. DNA of the CDR3: TGTGCCAGCAGTTTACGACTGACCGAGCAGTACTTC. Translation gives CASSLRLTEQYF.

The chain employs TRBV6-5 and TRBJ1-4; 7 bases map to TRBD1. The CDR3 is made up of 15 amino acids. With V trimmed by 6 bases and J by 0 bases, 4 bases remained unmatched. Germline V lookup: CDR1 MNHEY, CDR2 SVGAGI. The CDR3 DNA sequence: TGTGCCAGCAGACGACAGGGAGCAACTAATGAAAAACTGTTTTTT. Translated: CASRRQGATNEKLFF.

The sample holds one count of this clone. The rearrangement joins TRBV6-5 to TRBJ2-7; possible D gene TRBD1, 6 bases. CDR3 size: 13 residues. Trimming took off 5 bases at V and 6 bases at J, with 14 bases between the two ends. The germline V gene has CDR1 MNHEY and CDR2 SVGAGI. As DNA, the CDR3 is TGTGCCAGCAGTACAGGGTTTCGAGGCGAGCAGTACTTC. It yields the protein CASSTGFRGEQYF.

The rearrangement links TRBV7-9 to TRBJ1-2; D is undetermined. Per germline, CDR1 SEHNR and CDR2 FQNEAQ (reference sequence). The CDR3 extends over 13 amino acids. Trimming left V 4 bases short and J 8 bases short, with 14 bases between. CDR3 protein: CASSSVRVQGYTF. CDR3 in DNA: TGTGCCAGCAGCTCTGTGAGGGTGCAAGGCTACACCTTC.

The CDR3 here is CSVAVRGAGELFF. The CDR3 coding sequence is TGCAGCGTTGCCGTCCGGGGGGCCGGGGAGCTGTTTTTT. J is TRBJ2-2 and V is TRBV29-1; 7 nucleotides match TRBD2. Germline loops: CDR1 SQVTM, CDR2 ANQGSEA. V shed 4 bases, J shed 6 bases, and the junction held 5 bases outside the gene matches. The CDR3 runs to 13 residues.

The V gene is TRBV7-9, the J gene TRBJ2-5; D is undetermined. The CDR3 totals 15 residues. CDR1 is SEHNR, CDR2 FQNEAQ, per germline (reference sequence). V lost 5 bases and J lost 5, with 18 bases in between. The CDR3 loop is CASSPEAHPGETQYF. The CDR3 DNA is TGTGCCAGCAGCCCCGAGGCCCACCCCGGGGAGACCCAGTACTTC.

Here the CDR3 reads CASSKTGAPNEKLFF. CDR3 coding DNA: TGTGCCAGCAGTAAAACAGGGGCCCCCAATGAAAAACTGTTTTTT. This sequence joins TRBV7-9 and TRBJ1-4; TRBD1 agrees at 7 bases. The CDR3 loop spans 15 amino acids. Germline V lookup: CDR1 SEHNR, CDR2 FQNEAQ (reference sequence). J was trimmed by 5 bases and V by 6 bases; bases with no gene match: 9. Full variable domain (outside the CDR3, taken from reference TRBV7-9 and TRBJ1-4): DTGVSQNPRHKITKRGQNVTFRCDPISEHNRLYWYRQTLGQGPEFLTYFQNEAQLEKSRLLSDRFSAERPKGSFSTLEIQRTEQGDSAMYLCASSKTGAPNEKLFFGSGTQLSVL.

This sequence joins TRBV4-2 and TRBJ1-2; 7 bases agree with TRBD1. CDR1 is LGHNA and CDR2 is YNFKEQ in the germline V gene. CDR3 length: 14 residues. The trim removed 3 bases at V and 8 bases at J, leaving 9 bases unmatched. In DNA, the CDR3 is TGTGCCAGCAGCCACGCAGGGGGTTCGCGAGGCTACACCTTC. The encoded protein is CASSHAGGSRGYTF.

The chain recombines TRBV6-6 with TRBJ2-1, with 10 bases matching TRBD2. From germline, CDR1 is MNHNY and CDR2 SVGAGI (reference sequence). V shed 5 bases, J shed 9 bases, and the junction held 7 bases outside the gene matches. The CDR3 consists of 14 residues. CDR3 sequence (DNA): TGTGCCAGCAGTAAACTAGCGGGATTGGTTGAGCAGTTCTTC. It codes for CASSKLAGLVEQFF.

The rearrangement joins TRBV30 to TRBJ1-2; D perhaps matches TRBD1 (5 bases). CDR3 size: 13 residues. V was trimmed by 7 bases and J by 0 bases, leaving 12 bases between them. Germline lookup yields CDR1 GTSNPN and CDR2 SVGIG (reference sequence). The CDR3 reads CASNRRANYGYTF. For the CDR3, the DNA is TGTGCCTCGAACAGGCGAGCTAACTATGGCTACACCTTC.

The chain has TRBV19 and TRBJ2-5, with 7 bases identical to TRBD1. The CDR3 runs 17 residues. From germline, CDR1 is LNHDA and CDR2 SQIVND (reference sequence). J lost 4 bases, V lost 2 bases, and 13 bases had no gene match. CDR3 sequence reads: CASSIRRSSPGGETQYF. CDR3 nucleotide sequence: TGTGCCAGTAGTATAAGAAGGAGTTCACCAGGGGGAGAGACCCAGTACTTC.